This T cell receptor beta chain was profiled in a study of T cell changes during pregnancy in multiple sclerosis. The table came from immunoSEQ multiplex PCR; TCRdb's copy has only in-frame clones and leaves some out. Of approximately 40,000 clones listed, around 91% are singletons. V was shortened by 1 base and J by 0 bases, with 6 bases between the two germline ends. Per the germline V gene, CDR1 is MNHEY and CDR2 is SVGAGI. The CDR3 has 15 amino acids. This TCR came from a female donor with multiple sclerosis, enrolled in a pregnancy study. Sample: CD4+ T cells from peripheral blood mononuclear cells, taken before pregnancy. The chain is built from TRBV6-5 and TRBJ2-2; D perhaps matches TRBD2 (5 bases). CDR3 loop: CASSYFGTNTGELFF. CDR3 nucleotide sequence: TGTGCCAGCAGTTACTTCGGGACGAACACCGGGGAGCTGTTTTTT.